This is a list of T cell receptor beta chains from one sample in a study of blood T cell repertoires in COVID-19. Generated by immunoSEQ multiplex PCR, the TCRdb table keeps only in-frame clones and is missing some. The sample has 200,000 to 250,000 clones, about four fifths seen once. Sequences were obtained from PBMCs or T cells enriched from blood (not recorded which). The receptors shown here come from a woman aged 55-69 years who had recovered from COVID-19. The CDR3 runs from the conserved cysteine through the conserved F or W. The D gene is left open where the match is weak. A clone size is listed for some rows: how often the clone was seen (once, few, many), or a class if it is expanded.

clone_size,v_call,d_call,j_call,cdr3_nt,cdr3_aa
.,TRBV10-3,.,TRBJ1-3,TGTGCCCAGTCGGGGGGAGCTGGAAACACCATATATTTT,CAQSGGAGNTIYF
.,TRBV2,TRBD1,TRBJ2-7,TGTGCCAGCACCCTGCTGGCAGGGGGTCTCTACGAGCAGTACTTC,CASTLLAGGLYEQYF
.,TRBV2,.,TRBJ1-1,TGTGCCAGCAGTGCGCAGGGTGAGGTGAACACTGAAGCTTTCTTT,CASSAQGEVNTEAFF
.,TRBV5-1,TRBD2,TRBJ2-5,TGCGCCAGCAGCTCCCGGACTAGCGGGGGGAAAGAGACCCAGTACTTC,CASSSRTSGGKETQYF
.,TRBV7-3,.,TRBJ2-1,TGTGCCAGCAGCCCGATTGGGGGCAGGCACAATGAGCAGTTCTTC,CASSPIGGRHNEQFF
.,TRBV7-9,TRBD2,TRBJ2-4,TGTGCCAGCAGCGCCCGACTAGCTGATAAAAACATTCAGTACTTC,CASSARLADKNIQYF
.,TRBV7-9,TRBD1,TRBJ2-7,TGTGCCAGCAGCTCCGGGACAGGCCTAACCTACGAGCAGTACTTC,CASSSGTGLTYEQYF
.,TRBV19,.,TRBJ1-3,TGTGCCAGTAGTATAGGGAGCTCTGGAAACACCATATATTTT,CASSIGSSGNTIYF
.,TRBV10-3,TRBD2,TRBJ2-7,TGTGCCATCAGTGAGTCCCTAGCGGAAACCTACGAGCAGTACTTC,CAISESLAETYEQYF
.,TRBV19,TRBD2,TRBJ2-7,TGTGCCACCCGTGGTGGGACTAGCGTCTACGAGCAGTACTTC,CATRGGTSVYEQYF
.,TRBV27,TRBD1,TRBJ1-5,TGTGCCAGCAGTTTCGACAGGGGTGACAATCAGCCCCAGCATTTT,CASSFDRGDNQPQHF
.,TRBV5-8,.,TRBJ2-3,TGTGCCAGCAGCTTGGGGTCATCTAGAAGCGTCCCAGATACGCAGTATTTT,CASSLGSSRSVPDTQYF
.,TRBV10-3,.,TRBJ2-1,TGTGCCATCAGGGGTGGCGGGAAGGGTAATGAGCAGTTCTTC,CAIRGGGKGNEQFF
few,TRBV5-1,.,TRBJ1-4,TGCGCCAGCAGTACAGGACGGAGAACTGAAAAACTGTTTTTT,CASSTGRRTEKLFF
.,TRBV5-4,.,TRBJ2-2,TGTGCCAGCAGCTCGGACTTCCTGAACACCGGGGAGCTGTTTTTT,CASSSDFLNTGELFF
once,TRBV5-1,.,TRBJ2-1,TGCGCCAGCAGCTTCGAGGGGGTAGCGTCAAATGAGCAGTTCTTC,CASSFEGVASNEQFF
.,TRBV4-1,.,TRBJ2-1,TGCGCCAGCAGCCAAGACAGGGAACCCAATGAGCAGTTCTTC,CASSQDREPNEQFF
.,TRBV18,TRBD2,TRBJ2-4,TGTGCCAGCTCCCCGCTCGCAGGACTAGCGGAGGGCACCTTC,CASSPLAGLAEGTF
many,TRBV3-1/TRBV3-2,TRBD2,TRBJ2-7,TGTGCCAGCAGCCAATCAGGACTAGCGGGAGACGAGCAGTACTTC,CASSQSGLAGDEQYF
.,TRBV3-1/TRBV3-2,TRBD1,TRBJ1-4,TGTGCCAGCAGCCAAGATCCACACAGGGGTGAAAAACTGTTTTTT,CASSQDPHRGEKLFF
.,TRBV2,TRBD2,TRBJ2-2,TGTGCCAATGGCCGGCTAGCGGGGTCGACGAACACCGGGGAGCTGTTTTTT,CANGRLAGSTNTGELFF
.,TRBV18,TRBD2,TRBJ2-3,TGTGCCAGCTCACCACCGGGGTCGCCTAGCGGGAGAACAGATACGCAGTATTTT,CASSPPGSPSGRTDTQYF